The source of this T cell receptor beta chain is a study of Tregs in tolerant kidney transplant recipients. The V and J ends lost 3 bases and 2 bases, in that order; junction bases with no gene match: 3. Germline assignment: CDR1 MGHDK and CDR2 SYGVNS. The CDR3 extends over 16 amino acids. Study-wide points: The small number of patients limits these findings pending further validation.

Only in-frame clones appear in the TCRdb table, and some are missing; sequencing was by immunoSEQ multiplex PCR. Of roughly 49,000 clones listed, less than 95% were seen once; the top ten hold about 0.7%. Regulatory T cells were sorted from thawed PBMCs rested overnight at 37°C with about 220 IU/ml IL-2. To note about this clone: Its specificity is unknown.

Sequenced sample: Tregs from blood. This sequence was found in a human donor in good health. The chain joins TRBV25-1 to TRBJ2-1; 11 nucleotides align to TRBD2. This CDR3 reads CASSDQLAGAYNEQFF. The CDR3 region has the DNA TGTGCCAGCAGTGATCAACTAGCGGGAGCCTACAATGAGCAGTTCTTC.